These 21 T cell receptor beta chains share one sample of origin, sequenced in a study of PD-L1 blockade in urothelial cancer. Measured with immunoSEQ multiplex PCR; TCRdb has only the in-frame clones, and not every one. The sample has about 39,000 clones; around 88% are singletons. Material: PBMCs, obtained around atezolizumab (anti-PD-L1) treatment. The receptors derive from a man aged 55 to 69 with urothelial cancer.

This chain joins TRBV15 and TRBJ1-2; TRBD1 is a possible D gene (5 bases). The CDR3 covers 13 residues. Per germline, CDR1 LNHNV and CDR2 YYDKDF (reference sequence). V lost 0 bases and J 8 bases, leaving 10 bases between the germline ends. In DNA, the CDR3 is TGTGCCACCAGCAGAGACAGGGTTTCCGGCTACACCTTC. It codes for CATSRDRVSGYTF.

J is TRBJ2-3 and V is TRBV9; 11 positions agree with TRBD2. This CDR3 has 15 residues. Germline V gene lookup returns CDR1 SGDLS and CDR2 YYNGEE. Germline trimming cut 4 bases from V and 6 bases from J; bases unmatched to any gene: 7. The CDR3 nucleotides read TGTGCCAGCAGCTTAGCGGGAGGGTTTGCTGATACGCAGTATTTT. It specifies CASSLAGGFADTQYF.

The rearrangement joins TRBV14 to TRBJ2-2; TRBD2 matches at 7 bases. This CDR3 comprises 16 residues. The ends lost 1 base at V and 4 bases at J; junction bases unmatched: 6. CDR1 is SGHDN and CDR2 is FVKESK in the germline V gene. CDR3 sequence: CASSQVAGAITGELFF. The DNA of the CDR3 is TGTGCCAGCAGCCAAGTGGCGGGAGCGATCACCGGGGAGCTGTTTTTT. The whole variable domain, filled in from reference TRBV14 and TRBJ2-2, reads EAGVTQFPSHSVIEKGQTVTLRCDPISGHDNLYWYRRVMGKEIKFLLHFVKESKQDESGMPNNRFLAERTGGTYSTLKVQPAELEDSGVYFCASSQVAGAITGELFFGEGSRLTVL.

This sequence joins TRBV5-1 and TRBJ2-3; D not resolved. Trimming took off 2 bases at V and 0 bases at J, with 7 bases between the two ends. The V gene's germline CDR1 is SGHRS and CDR2 YFSETQ. CDR3 length: 14 residues. The CDR3 DNA reads TGCGCCAGCAGCTTTGGCCAGAGCACAGATACGCAGTATTTT. Translating gives CASSFGQSTDTQYF.

V gene TRBV9 combines with J gene TRBJ1-1; 7 positions match TRBD1. The CDR3 is 15 residues long. The trim removed 0 bases at V and 5 bases at J, leaving 7 bases unmatched. Germline assignment: CDR1 SGDLS and CDR2 YYNGEE. The CDR3 DNA follows: TGTGCCAGCAGCGTAGGAGAGACAGGGAGGACTGAAGCTTTCTTT. Amino acid sequence: CASSVGETGRTEAFF.

The chain joins TRBV6-1 to TRBJ2-4, with 11 bases lining up with TRBD1. The germline gives CDR1 MNHNS, CDR2 SASEGT. J lost 3 bases, V lost 3 bases, and 10 bases had no gene match. The CDR3 covers 18 residues. CDR3 in amino acids: CASSELGQGAFSKNIQYF. CDR3 nucleotide sequence: TGTGCCAGCAGTGAGTTAGGACAGGGGGCTTTTAGCAAAAACATTCAGTACTTC.

V gene TRBV10-3 combines with J gene TRBJ1-2, with D unclear. The CDR3 runs 16 residues. CDR1 is ENHRY, CDR2 SYGVKD, per germline. V shed 1 base and J shed 0 bases, with 12 bases lying between them. CDR3 loop: CAISELGGLTNYGYTF. The CDR3 DNA reads as TGTGCCATCAGTGAGTTAGGAGGACTAACTAACTATGGCTACACCTTC.

This clone was seen only once. The V call is TRBV9, the J call TRBJ2-5; 11 nucleotides align to TRBD2. There are 17 residues in the CDR3. J gave up 5 bases and V 0 bases, and 9 bases lay outside the gene matches. Germline V gene lookup returns CDR1 SGDLS and CDR2 YYNGEE. The CDR3 sequence is CASSVALAGGGGETQYF. CDR3 DNA sequence: TGTGCCAGCAGCGTAGCCCTAGCGGGAGGTGGTGGTGAGACCCAGTACTTC.

This clone has just one count. The chain joins TRBV19 to TRBJ2-1; 10 bases map to TRBD2. The CDR3 runs 15 residues. Losses at the gene ends were 3 bases for V and 10 bases for J; bases not matched to a gene: 9. In germline, CDR1 is LNHDA, CDR2 SQIVND (reference sequence). The CDR3 spells CASSIGLAGVREQFF. In DNA form, the CDR3 reads TGTGCCAGTAGTATTGGCCTAGCGGGAGTGAGGGAGCAGTTCTTC.

The J gene is TRBJ1-2, the V gene TRBV19, with D unresolved. V was shortened by 1 base and J by 0 bases, with 9 bases between the two germline ends. Per germline, CDR1 LNHDA and CDR2 SQIVND (reference sequence). This CDR3 has 15 residues. The chain's CDR3 is CASSIGAEPNYGYTF. The CDR3 nucleotides read TGTGCCAGTAGTATAGGGGCCGAACCTAACTATGGCTACACCTTC.

This chain links TRBV19 with TRBJ2-1, with a possible D match to TRBD1 (6 bases). This CDR3 has 12 residues. Trimming cost V 3 bases and J 9 bases, with 9 bases left between them. CDR1 is LNHDA, CDR2 SQIVND, per germline (reference sequence). CDR3 sequence: CASSMTGLEQFF. The CDR3 coding sequence is TGTGCCAGTAGTATGACAGGACTTGAGCAGTTCTTC.

The chain has TRBV5-6 and TRBJ1-2; TRBD1 aligns across 8 bases. With V trimmed by 4 bases and J by 0 bases, 2 bases remained unmatched. The CDR3 consists of 14 residues. Looked up from germline, CDR1 is SGHDT and CDR2 is YYEEEE. Here the CDR3 DNA reads TGTGCCAGCAGCGAGGGACAGGCTAACTATGGCTACACCTTC. Translating gives CASSEGQANYGYTF.

This chain uses TRBV6-5 with TRBJ2-2; 9 nucleotides match TRBD1. CDR3 length equals 14 residues. Looked up from germline, CDR1 is MNHEY and CDR2 is SVGAGI. The ends lost 6 bases at V and 4 bases at J; junction bases unmatched: 3. In DNA form, the CDR3 reads TGTGCCAGCAGGGGACAGGGCGGCACCGGGGAGCTGTTTTTT. Encoded protein: CASRGQGGTGELFF.

CDR3 residues: CGCRGGGYGDTEAFF. The CDR3 DNA reads as TGTGGGTGTAGAGGAGGAGGGTATGGAGACACTGAAGCTTTCTTT. The chain has TRBV19 and TRBJ1-1; D unclear. CDR1 is LNHDA, CDR2 SQIVND, per germline (reference sequence). This CDR3 spans 15 amino acids.

The CDR3 loop is CASKAPGESYEQYF. The CDR3 coding sequence is TGTGCCTCGAAAGCCCCAGGGGAATCCTACGAGCAGTACTTC. V and J are TRBV19 and TRBJ2-7; D is possibly TRBD1 (6 bases). CDR3 length equals 14 residues. The germline V gene encodes CDR1 LNHDA and CDR2 SQIVND (reference sequence). V lost 11 bases and J 1 base, leaving 18 bases between the germline ends.

The CDR3 sequence: CASSVGNTGELFF. For the CDR3, the DNA is TGCGCCAGCAGTGTCGGGAACACCGGGGAGCTGTTTTTT. The V gene is TRBV10-1, the J gene TRBJ2-2; no reliable D call. This CDR3 contains 13 residues. The V gene lost 4 bases and the J gene lost 1 base, with 4 bases spanning the gap. Germline loops: CDR1 WNHNN, CDR2 SYGVQD (reference sequence).

The rearrangement links TRBV6-5 to TRBJ2-3, with a possible D match to TRBD1 (6 bases). V was cut by 6 bases and J by 4 bases, with 17 bases left in between. The germline V gene encodes CDR1 MNHEY and CDR2 SVGAGI. This CDR3 is 15 amino acids long. The CDR3 here is CASSPLRGSADTQYF. Here the CDR3 DNA reads TGTGCCAGCAGCCCCCTGAGGGGGAGTGCAGATACGCAGTATTTT.

The rearrangement links TRBV5-1 to TRBJ1-2; 8 nucleotides align to TRBD1. Germline lookup yields CDR1 SGHRS and CDR2 YFSETQ. The CDR3 consists of 13 residues. With V trimmed by 4 bases and J by 8 bases, 7 bases remained unmatched. The CDR3 DNA follows: TGCGCCAGCAGCGCGGGGACAGGAAGAGGCTACACCTTC. It specifies CASSAGTGRGYTF.

The chain combines TRBV29-1 with TRBJ2-2; 8 bases align to TRBD1. This CDR3 has 13 residues. J was trimmed by 5 bases and V by 7 bases; bases with no gene match: 6. CDR1 SQVTM and CDR2 ANQGSEA come from the germline V gene. CDR3: CSGDRGGTGELFF. The CDR3 nucleotides read TGCAGCGGTGACAGGGGCGGGACCGGGGAGCTGTTTTTT.

The chain recombines TRBV7-2 with TRBJ2-2; no clear D gene. V was trimmed by 3 bases and J by 3 bases, leaving 8 bases between them. The germline gives CDR1 SGHTA, CDR2 FQGNSA. CDR3 length: 14 amino acids. The CDR3 DNA reads as TGTGCCAGCAGCTTCAACAGAGACACCGGGGAGCTGTTTTTT. Encoded protein: CASSFNRDTGELFF.

V and J are TRBV11-2 and TRBJ2-1; 12 bases are a match to TRBD1. There are 16 residues in the CDR3. Germline V gene sequence: CDR1 SGHAT, CDR2 FQNNGV. J was trimmed by 9 bases and V by 1 base; bases with no gene match: 7. In DNA form, the CDR3 reads TGTGCCAGCAGCTTAGTTGCCGGGACAGGGGGCACTGAGCAGTTCTTC. Its translation is CASSLVAGTGGTEQFF.